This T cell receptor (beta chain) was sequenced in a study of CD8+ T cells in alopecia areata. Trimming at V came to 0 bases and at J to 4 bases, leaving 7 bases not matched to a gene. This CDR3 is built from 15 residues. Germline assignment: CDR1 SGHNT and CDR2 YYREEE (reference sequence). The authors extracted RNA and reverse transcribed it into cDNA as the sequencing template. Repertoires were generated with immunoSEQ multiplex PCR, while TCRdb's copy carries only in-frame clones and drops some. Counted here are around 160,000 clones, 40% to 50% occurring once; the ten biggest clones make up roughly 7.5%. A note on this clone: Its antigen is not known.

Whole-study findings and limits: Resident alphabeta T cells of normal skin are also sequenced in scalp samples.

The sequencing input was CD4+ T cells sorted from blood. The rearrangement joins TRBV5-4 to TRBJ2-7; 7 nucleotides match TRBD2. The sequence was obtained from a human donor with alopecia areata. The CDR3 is CASSLVGGSKYEQYF. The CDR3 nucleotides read TGTGCCAGCAGCTTGGTCGGCGGGAGCAAATACGAGCAGTACTTC.